The source of this T cell receptor (beta chain) is a study of CDR3 diversity in severe acne. This CDR3 region has 13 residues. Per the germline V gene, CDR1 is SGHAT and CDR2 is FQNNGV. V was clipped by 3 bases and J by 4 bases, with 10 bases between them. MiXCR, run by TCRdb on the PCR reads, gives a single entry per CDR3 protein. This table holds tens of thousands of distinct CDR3 sequences, around 54% found once. This TCR derives from a male donor with severe acne vulgaris. The sample consisted of blood. This rearrangement joins TRBV11-2 to TRBJ2-7, with D uncertain. The CDR3 bases are TGTGCCAGCAGCTTTGGAATGGAATACGAGCAGTACTTC. Translating it yields CASSFGMEYEQYF.